The rows below give T cell receptor beta chains drawn from one sample of a study of siplizumab effects on memory and regulatory T cells. Sequencing was performed with immunoSEQ multiplex PCR; in TCRdb, only in-frame clones are kept and a portion is missing. This sample carries fewer than 80,000 clones, 90% to 95% of them seen once, and the ten largest clones take about 5%. Sequencing was done on a sample of CD8+ T cells sorted from blood. The source of these receptors is a human donor in good health. The conserved cysteine and the conserved F or W are not part of the CDR3 here. D genes are given only for firm matches.

d_call: NA; cdr3_length: 11; j_call: TRBJ2-2; v_call: TRBV6-5; cdr3_aa: AVRGPNTGELF
d_call: TRBD1; cdr3_length: 12; j_call: TRBJ2-5; v_call: TRBV11-1; cdr3_aa: ASSGRQGWETQY
d_call: TRBD1; cdr3_length: 14; j_call: TRBJ2-7; v_call: TRBV7-6; cdr3_aa: ASSLVGTGGGGEQY
d_call: TRBD1; cdr3_length: 12; j_call: TRBJ1-2; v_call: TRBV30; cdr3_aa: AWSVQGAAYGYT
d_call: NA; cdr3_length: 11; j_call: TRBJ1-1; v_call: TRBV19; cdr3_aa: ASSIGSDTEAF
d_call: NA; cdr3_length: 11; j_call: TRBJ2-7; v_call: TRBV27; cdr3_aa: ASSFSRAYEQY
d_call: TRBD2; cdr3_length: 12; j_call: TRBJ2-5; v_call: TRBV19; cdr3_aa: ASSSVTGGETQY
d_call: NA; cdr3_length: 12; j_call: TRBJ2-7; v_call: TRBV7-9; cdr3_aa: ASSLGSSPHEQY
d_call: TRBD2; cdr3_length: 14; j_call: TRBJ2-1; v_call: TRBV10-1; cdr3_aa: ASSQERGLRYNEQF
d_call: TRBD2; cdr3_length: 12; j_call: TRBJ2-1; v_call: TRBV30; cdr3_aa: AWESGGGYNEQF
d_call: TRBD2; cdr3_length: 16; j_call: TRBJ2-7; v_call: TRBV4-1; cdr3_aa: ASSYGPLAGGILYEQY
d_call: NA; cdr3_length: 11; j_call: TRBJ1-5; v_call: TRBV27; cdr3_aa: ASSLATNQPQH
d_call: NA; cdr3_length: 10; j_call: TRBJ1-2; v_call: TRBV7-9; cdr3_aa: ASSLGPRESS
d_call: NA; cdr3_length: 11; j_call: TRBJ2-1; v_call: TRBV28; cdr3_aa: ASTGISYNEQF
d_call: NA; cdr3_length: 13; j_call: TRBJ1-1; v_call: TRBV15; cdr3_aa: ATSRDRRGDTEAF
d_call: NA; cdr3_length: 11; j_call: TRBJ2-2; v_call: TRBV28; cdr3_aa: ASSLRVAGELF
d_call: NA; cdr3_length: 10; j_call: TRBJ2-5; v_call: TRBV4-1; cdr3_aa: ASSQDWETQY
d_call: TRBD2; cdr3_length: 14; j_call: TRBJ2-2; v_call: TRBV6-4; cdr3_aa: ASSERLAGGFGELF
d_call: NA; cdr3_length: 12; j_call: TRBJ2-7; v_call: TRBV7-6; cdr3_aa: ASSRAGPVDEQY
d_call: TRBD1; cdr3_length: 13; j_call: TRBJ2-7; v_call: TRBV5-4; cdr3_aa: ASSFGTGDPYEQY
d_call: NA; cdr3_length: 14; j_call: TRBJ2-5; v_call: TRBV30; cdr3_aa: AWSVIPELLWETQY
d_call: NA; cdr3_length: 10; j_call: TRBJ1-6; v_call: TRBV29-1; cdr3_aa: SVPDRNSPLH
d_call: NA; cdr3_length: 10; j_call: TRBJ1-5; v_call: TRBV5-8; cdr3_aa: ASSAIGQPQH
d_call: TRBD1; cdr3_length: 15; j_call: TRBJ1-5; v_call: TRBV19; cdr3_aa: ASSTYSGQSSNQPQH
d_call: TRBD1; cdr3_length: 13; j_call: TRBJ2-1; v_call: TRBV4-1; cdr3_aa: ASSQDPGGLNEQF
d_call: NA; cdr3_length: 12; j_call: TRBJ1-6; v_call: TRBV5-4; cdr3_aa: ASSGQTDNSPLH
d_call: TRBD2; cdr3_length: 14; j_call: TRBJ2-3; v_call: TRBV28; cdr3_aa: ASSPFGGGLTDTQY
d_call: TRBD1; cdr3_length: 12; j_call: TRBJ2-5; v_call: TRBV11-2; cdr3_aa: ASSHRGFQETQY
d_call: TRBD1; cdr3_length: 12; j_call: TRBJ2-7; v_call: TRBV6-5; cdr3_aa: ASSETGGSSEQY
d_call: NA; cdr3_length: 13; j_call: TRBJ1-4; v_call: TRBV5-6; cdr3_aa: ASSLVRGRPEILF
d_call: NA; cdr3_length: 13; j_call: TRBJ2-7; v_call: TRBV7-3; cdr3_aa: AKIEAGQWSYEQY
d_call: NA; cdr3_length: 15; j_call: TRBJ1-2; v_call: TRBV4-1; cdr3_aa: ASSPPKDRFANYGYT
d_call: TRBD1; cdr3_length: 11; j_call: TRBJ2-7; v_call: TRBV27; cdr3_aa: ASRTGGEYEQY
d_call: NA; cdr3_length: 13; j_call: TRBJ2-5; v_call: TRBV10-1; cdr3_aa: ARPSCKEAQETQY
d_call: NA; cdr3_length: 10; j_call: TRBJ2-7; v_call: TRBV19; cdr3_aa: ASSMGTYEQY
d_call: TRBD1; cdr3_length: 13; j_call: TRBJ2-2; v_call: TRBV19; cdr3_aa: ASTSDRGLPGELF
d_call: NA; cdr3_length: 11; j_call: TRBJ2-7; v_call: TRBV27; cdr3_aa: ASSFGGNYEQY
d_call: NA; cdr3_length: 10; j_call: TRBJ2-7; v_call: TRBV7-9; cdr3_aa: ASSPPGYEQY
d_call: NA; cdr3_length: 12; j_call: TRBJ2-3; v_call: TRBV6-5; cdr3_aa: ASSYGGSVDTQY
d_call: TRBD1; cdr3_length: 15; j_call: TRBJ2-2; v_call: TRBV7-9; cdr3_aa: ASDAPGGQGDTGELF
d_call: NA; cdr3_length: 13; j_call: TRBJ2-7; v_call: TRBV7-8; cdr3_aa: ASSLVAGPNYEQY
d_call: TRBD2; cdr3_length: 13; j_call: TRBJ2-1; v_call: TRBV2; cdr3_aa: ASSLAGGTYNEQF
d_call: NA; cdr3_length: 10; j_call: TRBJ2-7; v_call: TRBV5-8; cdr3_aa: ASSLGQYEQY
d_call: TRBD2; cdr3_length: 13; j_call: TRBJ2-1; v_call: TRBV7-3; cdr3_aa: ASSSGLAGNNEQF
d_call: NA; cdr3_length: 12; j_call: TRBJ1-2; v_call: TRBV19; cdr3_aa: ASRGGPLDYGYT
d_call: TRBD1; cdr3_length: 11; j_call: TRBJ1-1; v_call: TRBV14; cdr3_aa: ASSQSPGGKAF
d_call: NA; cdr3_length: 11; j_call: TRBJ1-2; v_call: TRBV28; cdr3_aa: ASSLGDSYGYT
d_call: NA; cdr3_length: 16; j_call: TRBJ2-5; v_call: TRBV19; cdr3_aa: ASSIAAPGVHGRETQY
d_call: NA; cdr3_length: 11; j_call: TRBJ2-3; v_call: TRBV7-3; cdr3_aa: ASSPSGDNTQY
d_call: TRBD1; cdr3_length: 13; j_call: TRBJ2-7; v_call: TRBV9; cdr3_aa: ASSAGTGGFYEQY
d_call: TRBD1; cdr3_length: 13; j_call: TRBJ1-1; v_call: TRBV5-1; cdr3_aa: ASSSGTGVNTEAF
d_call: NA; cdr3_length: 15; j_call: TRBJ1-5; v_call: TRBV27; cdr3_aa: ASTRMELAYSNQPQH
d_call: NA; cdr3_length: 12; j_call: TRBJ1-2; v_call: TRBV10-2; cdr3_aa: ASSDSSAFYGYT
d_call: NA; cdr3_length: 12; j_call: TRBJ2-3; v_call: TRBV7-2; cdr3_aa: ASRYGGPRDTQY
d_call: TRBD1; cdr3_length: 12; j_call: TRBJ1-4; v_call: TRBV6-1; cdr3_aa: ASSEYRGGEKLF
d_call: NA; cdr3_length: 13; j_call: TRBJ1-3; v_call: TRBV19; cdr3_aa: ASSIDPSSGNTIY
d_call: NA; cdr3_length: 14; j_call: TRBJ2-3; v_call: TRBV9; cdr3_aa: ASSPRTDTSTDTQY